A selection of T cell receptor beta chains follows, all from one sample in a study of CD8 T cells in ankylosing spondylitis. TCRdb ran MiXCR on the 5' RACE reads and lists one entry per CDR3 protein. The table lists more than 300,000 distinct CDR3 sequences, approximately 8.2% of them singletons. The specimen sequenced was blood, either unsorted or a sorted T cell fraction (not recorded which). All receptors derive from a male donor with ankylosing spondylitis. The CDR3 runs from the conserved cysteine through the conserved F or W. A D gene is named only where the DNA matches it firmly. The size of a clone is reported for some rows only, either as once, few or many, or as a class for expanded clones.

clone_size	d_call	j_call	v_call	cdr3_aa	cdr3_nt
few	TRBD1	TRBJ1-4	TRBV29-1	CSVTGTGSFGKLFF	TGCAGCGTGACCGGGACAGGGAGTTTTGGAAAACTGTTTTTT
.	.	TRBJ2-1	TRBV4-1	CASSQPRKGGNEQFF	TGCGCCAGCAGCCAGCCCCGTAAGGGAGGTAATGAGCAGTTCTTC
many	TRBD1	TRBJ2-5	TRBV10-3	CAISDRGETQYF	TGTGCCATCAGCGACAGGGGGGAGACCCAGTACTTC
few	TRBD1	TRBJ2-3	TRBV11-2	CASSLQGARTDTQYF	TGTGCCAGCAGCTTACAGGGGGCGCGCACAGATACGCAGTATTTT
few	.	TRBJ1-5	TRBV6-1	CASSSGRGNQPQHF	TGTGCCAGCAGCTCGGGCAGAGGCAATCAGCCCCAGCATTTT
many	.	TRBJ2-5	TRBV6-5	CASSYSWAPYLVETQYF	TGTGCCAGCAGTTACTCCTGGGCTCCCTACTTAGTAGAGACCCAGTACTTC
.	.	TRBJ1-1	TRBV2	CASSQGRAPRAFF	TGTGCCAGCAGCCAGGGAAGGGCTCCCAGGGCTTTCTTT
few	.	TRBJ2-5	TRBV7-8	CASSPTRWEETQYF	TGTGCCAGCAGCCCAACTAGGTGGGAGGAGACCCAGTACTTC
many	.	TRBJ2-2	TRBV29-1	CSVETAGELFF	TGCAGCGTTGAGACAGCCGGGGAGCTGTTTTTT
.	TRBD1	TRBJ2-3	TRBV29-1	CSARDRYTDTQYF	TGCAGCGCAAGGGACAGATACACAGATACGCAGTATTTT
few	TRBD2	TRBJ2-1	TRBV2	CASLAGGGTYNEQFF	TGTGCCAGCCTAGCGGGAGGGGGAACCTACAATGAGCAGTTCTTC
many	.	TRBJ1-1	TRBV11-1	CASSRELNTEAFF	TGTGCCAGCAGCCGGGAGCTGAACACTGAAGCTTTCTTT
.	TRBD2	TRBJ2-2	TRBV7-3	CASSSTSWAGELFF	TGTGCCAGCAGCTCGACTAGCTGGGCCGGGGAGCTGTTTTTT
few	TRBD2	TRBJ2-5	TRBV12-3/TRBV12-4	CASSSGLAGPWETQYF	TGTGCCAGCAGTTCAGGACTAGCGGGACCCTGGGAGACCCAGTACTTC
few	.	TRBJ2-7	TRBV5-1	CASSRTGTTNEQYF	TGCGCCAGCAGCCGGACCGGGACAACTAACGAGCAGTACTTC
.	TRBD2	TRBJ2-1	TRBV10-3	CAISDPRGTSGSYNEQFF	TGTGCCATCAGTGACCCGAGGGGGACTAGCGGTTCTTACAATGAGCAGTTCTTC
few	.	TRBJ1-1	TRBV20-1	CSARQRMNTEAFF	TGCAGTGCCCGACAGAGAATGAACACTGAAGCTTTCTTT
many	.	TRBJ2-1	TRBV28	CASCVGGGHNEQFF	TGTGCCAGCTGCGTGGGGGGCGGTCACAATGAGCAGTTCTTC
few	.	TRBJ2-6	TRBV14	CASSQETLVFSGANVLTF	TGTGCCAGCAGCCAAGAGACGCTAGTGTTCTCTGGGGCCAACGTCCTGACTTTC
many	TRBD1	TRBJ2-2	TRBV20-1	CSARDRTGGNTGELFF	TGCAGTGCTAGAGATAGGACAGGGGGCAACACCGGGGAGCTGTTTTTT
few	TRBD2	TRBJ2-7	TRBV6-6	CASSYWGGYEQYF	TGTGCCAGCAGTTACTGGGGGGGATACGAGCAGTACTTC
.	TRBD1	TRBJ2-1	TRBV5-1	CASSLAPQGAGSEQFF	TGCGCCAGCAGCTTGGCCCCCCAGGGGGCCGGGAGTGAGCAGTTCTTC